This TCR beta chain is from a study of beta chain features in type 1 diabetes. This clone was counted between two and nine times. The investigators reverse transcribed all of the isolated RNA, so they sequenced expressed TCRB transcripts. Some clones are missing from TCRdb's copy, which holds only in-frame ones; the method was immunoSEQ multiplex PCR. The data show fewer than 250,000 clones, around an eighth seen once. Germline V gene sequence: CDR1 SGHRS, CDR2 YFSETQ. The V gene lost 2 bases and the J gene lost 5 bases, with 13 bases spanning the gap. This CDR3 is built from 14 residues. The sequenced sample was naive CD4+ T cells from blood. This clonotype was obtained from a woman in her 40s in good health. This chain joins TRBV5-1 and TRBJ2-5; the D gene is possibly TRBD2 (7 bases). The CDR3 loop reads CASSFRGAEETQYF. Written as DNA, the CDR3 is TGCGCCAGCAGCTTCCGGGGGGCGGAGGAGACCCAGTACTTC.